This is a list of T cell receptor beta chains from one sample in a study of shared clonotypes between healthy human individuals. This table comes from immunoSEQ multiplex PCR, and its TCRdb copy is limited to in-frame clones, with some not included. The data show some 2.4 million clones, with 80% to 95% seen just once and roughly 0.39% held by the top ten. What was sequenced was naive CD4+ T cells from PBMCs. The receptors come from a young man in good health. Some clones in this sample may be carry-over from other donors' samples. Each CDR3 is given with its conserved first and last residue. The order of the fields is V gene, CDR3 protein.

V gene: TRBV28
CDR3 protein: CASAGGGSNQPQHF

V gene: TRBV11-1
CDR3 protein: CASSFTGTNYGYTF

V gene: TRBV9
CDR3 protein: CASSSTTSGNTIYF

V gene: TRBV9
CDR3 protein: CASSVVGNSYEQYF

V gene: TRBV5-6
CDR3 protein: CASSSTGNKVSYQPQHF

V gene: TRBV7-2
CDR3 protein: CASSLLGVGVTGVTEAFF

V gene: TRBV6-5
CDR3 protein: CASSLNGQGYEQYF

V gene: TRBV7-9
CDR3 protein: CASRPSLRQGNTEAFF

V gene: TRBV19
CDR3 protein: CASSMAGSNQPQHF

V gene: TRBV30
CDR3 protein: CAWSKGQGPGELFF